This T cell receptor (beta chain) derives from a study of Graves' ophthalmopathy and Graves' hyperthyroidism. CDR1 DFQATT and CDR2 SNEGSKA come from the germline V gene (reference sequence). The CDR3 spans 13 residues. V lost 0 bases and J lost 3, with 6 bases in between. Exclusion applied to patients with other autoimmune diseases, uncontrolled infections, pregnancy or lactation. Diagnoses were established from clinical symptoms, serum thyroxine, TRAb, thyroid ultrasound and orbital computed tomography. Regarding the study as a whole: Discriminating ophthalmopathy from stable hyperthyroidism, a 13-signature model attained a sensitivity of about 88% and a specificity of 80% to 82%.

Concerning this clonotype: Its antigen is unknown.

RNA served as the template for amplifying TCR beta CDR3 regions. First-round RT-PCR employed HTBI primers, with a second-round multiplex PCR after it. Using its own MiXCR run on the multiplex PCR reads, TCRdb lists one record per CDR3 protein. The sample contains hundreds of thousands of distinct CDR3 sequences, 35% to 45% of which appear only once. The chain has TRBV20-1 and TRBJ1-3; D gene unclear. Sequencing input: peripheral blood. The source of this sequence is an adult man with Graves' ophthalmopathy. Here the CDR3 DNA reads TGCAGTGCTAGAGAAGGGATTGGAAACACCATATATTTT. Encoded protein: CSAREGIGNTIYF.